These 16 T cell receptor beta chains were all obtained from the same sample, sequenced in a study of sequential checkpoint blockade in melanoma. Sequencing was performed with immunoSEQ multiplex PCR; in TCRdb, only in-frame clones are kept and a portion is missing. The sample has over 15,000 clones; approximately 58% are singletons. Indicated treatment: randomized to nivolumab then ipilimumab (arm A) or the reverse (arm B). The source was CD8+ T cells sorted from blood (inferred from file names), collected from a patient given nivolumab and ipilimumab in sequence. The receptor set was obtained from a human donor with melanoma.

The chain combines TRBV5-1 with TRBJ1-2; no clear D gene. V lost 1 base to trimming and J lost 5 bases, with 9 bases between them. Per germline, CDR1 SGHRS and CDR2 YFSETQ. This CDR3 comprises 13 residues. The CDR3 DNA is TGCGCCAGCAGCTTGAGTCAGGATTATGGCTACACCTTC. Its protein product is CASSLSQDYGYTF.

V and J are TRBV4-3 and TRBJ1-4, with D possibly being TRBD1 (6 bases). Per the germline V gene, CDR1 is LGHNA and CDR2 is YSLEER. The CDR3 contains 15 residues. V was clipped by 9 bases and J by 5 bases, with 19 bases between them. CDR3 residues: CARPDRDIRNEKLFF. As DNA, the CDR3 is TGCGCCAGACCGGACCGGGACATAAGAAATGAAAAACTGTTTTTT.

There are a few counts of this clone. The J gene is TRBJ1-1, the V gene TRBV19, with TRBD1 matching over 9 bases. CDR3 length equals 17 residues. Germline trimming cut 0 bases from V and 4 bases from J; bases unmatched to any gene: 9. Germline V lookup: CDR1 LNHDA, CDR2 SQIVND (reference sequence). CDR3 region: CASSIDGTGIRGTEAFF. The CDR3 nucleotides are TGTGCCAGTAGTATAGATGGGACAGGGATCCGGGGCACTGAAGCTTTCTTT.

V usage is TRBV5-4 and J usage is TRBJ1-2; a weak D match, TRBD1 (6 bases). Germline-derived CDR1 and CDR2 are SGHNT and YYREEE (reference sequence). Deletions cut 4 bases from V and 2 bases from J, with 12 bases between. The CDR3 totals 14 residues. CDR3 coding DNA: TGTGCCAGCAGCCTCACAGGGCAGAACTATGGCTACACCTTC. This gives the protein CASSLTGQNYGYTF. Drawing the rest from reference TRBV5-4 and TRBJ1-2, the complete variable domain is ETGVTQSPTHLIKTRGQQVTLRCSSQSGHNTVSWYQQALGQGPQFIFQYYREEENGRGNFPPRFSGLQFPNYSSELNVNALELDDSALYLCASSLTGQNYGYTFGSGTRLTVV.

V gene TRBV19 combines with J gene TRBJ2-1, with D maybe TRBD2 (5 bases). Trimming took 6 bases from V and 3 from J, leaving 15 bases between them. The CDR3 is made up of 15 amino acids. The germline CDR1 and CDR2 sequences are LNHDA and SQIVND (reference sequence). DNA for the CDR3: TGTGCCAGTAGGATGGACTTAGCGAGCTACAATGAGCAGTTCTTC. Translating it yields CASRMDLASYNEQFF.

This rearrangement joins TRBV5-6 to TRBJ2-7; unclear D gene. There are 17 residues in the CDR3. Trimming removed 4 bases at V and 0 bases at J, with 20 bases between. CDR1 SGHDT and CDR2 YYEEEE come from the germline V gene. The CDR3 here is CASSGPSETMYSYEQYF. CDR3 nucleotides: TGTGCCAGCAGCGGGCCATCCGAGACAATGTACTCCTACGAGCAGTACTTC.

This clone counts as medium-sized. This chain uses TRBV9 with TRBJ1-5; weak D call: TRBD1 (5 bases). Per germline, CDR1 SGDLS and CDR2 YYNGEE. The CDR3 runs 15 residues. Trimming stripped 3 bases from V and 8 bases from J, with 18 bases between. CDR3 bases: TGTGCCAGCAGCGCTGTGGGACTAGGTATGAAGCCCCAGCATTTT. Amino acid sequence: CASSAVGLGMKPQHF.

This clone was detected a few times. The chain links TRBV7-9 to TRBJ2-7; 8 bases match TRBD1. Trimming removed 4 bases from V and 4 bases from J; junction bases left unmatched: 6. The germline CDR1 and CDR2 sequences are SEHNR and FQNEAQ (reference sequence). CDR3 length: 14 residues. The CDR3 DNA reads as TGTGCCAGCAGCTCCCAGGGGGCGAGGTACGAGCAGTACTTC. Amino acids: CASSSQGARYEQYF.

This clone was recorded a few times. The chain joins TRBV7-9 to TRBJ2-1; 12 nucleotides agree with TRBD2. The junction had 2 bases not matched to a gene; V was cut back by 4 bases and J by 4 bases. CDR1 SEHNR and CDR2 FQNEAQ come from the germline V gene (reference sequence). The CDR3 has 15 amino acids. The CDR3 spells CASSSGTSGYNEQFF. The CDR3 nucleotides are TGTGCCAGCAGCTCCGGGACTAGCGGGTACAATGAGCAGTTCTTC.

The CDR3 DNA follows: TGTGCCAGCAGCCGGGGGGCGGGGGGAACCTACAATGAGCAGTTCTTC. It codes for CASSRGAGGTYNEQFF. The rearrangement links TRBV7-6 to TRBJ2-1; 8 nucleotides agree with TRBD2. CDR3 size: 16 residues. Germline assignment: CDR1 SGHVS and CDR2 FNYEAQ. V shed 5 bases, J shed 2 bases, and the junction held 8 bases outside the gene matches. The complete variable domain, with remaining parts taken from reference TRBV7-6 and TRBJ2-1, reads GAGVSQSPRYKVTKRGQDVALRCDPISGHVSLYWYRQALGQGPEFLTYFNYEAQQDKSGLPNDRFSAERPEGSISTLTIQRTEQRDSAMYRCASSRGAGGTYNEQFFGPGTRLTVL.

This clone has a single count. The chain links TRBV10-1 to TRBJ1-6; a weak D match, TRBD1 (6 bases). V was cut by 9 bases and J by 9 bases, with 12 bases left in between. This CDR3 spans 12 amino acids. Germline V lookup: CDR1 WNHNN, CDR2 SYGVQD (reference sequence). CDR3: CARGAGGSPLHF. For the CDR3, the DNA is TGCGCCAGGGGGGCGGGGGGTTCACCCCTCCACTTT.

This clone came up a few times. CDR3 sequence: CASSLTVDEQFF. The CDR3 DNA sequence: TGTGCCAGCAGCTTAACGGTAGATGAGCAGTTCTTC. V gene TRBV7-9 combines with J gene TRBJ2-1; D remains unclear. Trimming removed 2 bases at V and 8 bases at J, with 7 bases between. The CDR3 is 12 residues long. Germline-derived CDR1 and CDR2 are SEHNR and FQNEAQ (reference sequence).

The J gene is TRBJ2-1, the V gene TRBV28, with 7 bases fitting TRBD1. V lost 5 bases and J lost 4; bases outside the gene matches: 5. Germline V gives CDR1 MDHEN, CDR2 SYDVKM. The CDR3 runs to 14 residues. CDR3 protein: CASSDRDTYNEQFF. CDR3 bases: TGTGCCAGCAGTGACAGGGATACGTACAATGAGCAGTTCTTC.

This sequence joins TRBV28 and TRBJ1-1; a possible D gene is TRBD1 (6 bases). Germline CDR1 and CDR2: MDHEN and SYDVKM. V gave up 5 bases and J gave up 1 base, with 14 bases separating them. This CDR3 comprises 15 residues. The CDR3 region has the DNA TGTGCCAGCAGTCCACAGGGTTTATGGAACACTGAAGCTTTCTTT. It encodes CASSPQGLWNTEAFF.

The CDR3 is CASSPPSGAEQYF. The CDR3 DNA follows: TGTGCCAGCAGCCCGCCCTCCGGAGCCGAGCAGTACTTC. The gene calls are TRBV9 and TRBJ2-7; D is unresolved. Germline V gene lookup returns CDR1 SGDLS and CDR2 YYNGEE. The CDR3 runs 13 residues. V was cut by 4 bases and J by 6 bases, with 14 bases left in between.

V and J are TRBV7-9 and TRBJ2-7; weak D call: TRBD1 (7 bases). Deletions cut 8 bases from V and 0 bases from J, with 11 bases between. Germline assignment: CDR1 SEHNR and CDR2 FQNEAQ (reference sequence). This CDR3 is 13 amino acids long. The CDR3 here is CASAGTDSYEQYF. CDR3 sequence (DNA): TGTGCCAGCGCGGGGACAGACTCCTACGAGCAGTACTTC.